The 20 T cell receptor beta chains reported below all come from one sample, sequenced in a study of CD8+CD57+ T cells in acquired aplastic anemia. Using genomic DNA as the template, TCR beta VDJ and CDR3 profiling was carried out. TCRdb processed the reads anew with MiXCR; each CDR3 protein has one entry. The top ten hold roughly 50% of the sample, which has about 200,000 distinct CDR3 sequences, more than 55% seen once. CD8+CD57+ cell expansion, shown by flow cytometry, had occurred in the patients selected for sequencing. Sequenced sample: sorted CD4+, CD8+, or CD8+CD57+ T cells (not recorded which) from PBMCs. These receptors were collected from a human donor with aplastic anemia.

The chain employs TRBV6-5 and TRBJ2-1; a weak D match, TRBD1 (5 bases). This CDR3 spans 13 amino acids. V shed 6 bases and J shed 7 bases, with 13 bases lying between them. The germline V gene encodes CDR1 MNHEY and CDR2 SVGAGI. CDR3 nucleotides: TGTGCCAGCAGGCAGGGTGCATGGAATGAGCAGTTCTTC. Its translation: CASRQGAWNEQFF.

CDR3 in DNA: TGCAGCGTTGTTGTACCGGGCACAGATACGCAGTATTTT. Translating gives CSVVVPGTDTQYF. This rearrangement joins TRBV29-1 to TRBJ2-3; no reliable D call. Germline assignment: CDR1 SQVTM and CDR2 ANQGSEA. The CDR3 is made up of 13 amino acids. V was clipped by 4 bases and J by 1 base, with 9 bases between them.

This clonotype was detected only a few times. The J gene is TRBJ2-7, the V gene TRBV15; 10 bases match TRBD1. This CDR3 is built from 17 residues. Losses at the gene ends were 3 bases for V and 6 bases for J; bases not matched to a gene: 14. Germline values: CDR1 LNHNV, CDR2 YYDKDF (reference sequence). CDR3 loop: CATSSPDGGQGIGEQYF. The CDR3 nucleotides are TGTGCCACCAGCAGCCCAGACGGGGGACAGGGGATTGGCGAGCAGTACTTC. The whole variable domain, filled in from reference TRBV15 and TRBJ2-7, reads DAMVIQNPRYQVTQFGKPVTLSCSQTLNHNVMYWYQQKSSQAPKLLFHYYDKDFNNEADTPDNFQSRRPNTSFCFLDIRSPGLGDTAMYLCATSSPDGGQGIGEQYFGPGTRLTVT.

As to this clonotype: Germline is not matched at one junction end, which may reflect a read error. The chain couples TRBV7-3 to TRBJ2-5, with TRBD1 identical over 8 bases. There are 13 residues in the CDR3. Germline lookup yields CDR1 SGHTA and CDR2 FQGTGA. CDR3 nucleotide sequence: TGCGCCAGCAGAAACAGGGGGCAAGAGACCCAGTACTTC. Its protein is CASRNRGQETQYF.

The J gene is TRBJ2-1, the V gene TRBV15; 9 positions match TRBD1. CDR1 is LNHNV, CDR2 YYDKDF, per germline (reference sequence). This CDR3 contains 17 residues. With V trimmed by 3 bases and J by 5 bases, 11 bases remained unmatched. CDR3 sequence: CATSSPVRDRDDNEQFF. CDR3 nucleotides: TGTGCCACCAGCAGCCCAGTTCGGGACAGGGATGACAATGAGCAGTTCTTC.

This clonotype was picked up many times. The chain combines TRBV7-9 with TRBJ2-3; the match to TRBD1 covers 7 bases. Germline lookup yields CDR1 SEHNR and CDR2 FQNEAQ (reference sequence). The CDR3 covers 13 residues. J lost 0 bases, V lost 11 bases, and 5 bases had no gene match. The CDR3 DNA reads as TGTGCCCTGGACAGGCCTAGCACAGATACGCAGTATTTT. It specifies CALDRPSTDTQYF.

V is TRBV10-3 and J is TRBJ2-3, with 9 nucleotides matching TRBD2. CDR3 size: 16 residues. Germline V lookup: CDR1 ENHRY, CDR2 SYGVKD. V lost 2 bases, J lost 2 bases, and 5 bases stayed unmatched. This chain's CDR3 is CAISEVASGVTDTQYF. CDR3 in DNA: TGTGCCATCAGTGAGGTGGCTAGCGGGGTCACAGATACGCAGTATTTT.

V usage is TRBV29-1 and J usage is TRBJ2-5, with 10 nucleotides matching TRBD1. Germline-derived CDR1 and CDR2 are SQVTM and ANQGSEA. The CDR3 has 13 residues. The ends lost 5 bases at V and 5 bases at J; junction bases unmatched: 5. CDR3 sequence reads: CSVPGQGTETQYF. In DNA, the CDR3 is TGCAGCGTTCCGGGACAGGGGACGGAGACCCAGTACTTC.

In its sample, this clonotype was seen once. Mismatch with germline at one junction end may stem from a read error. The chain has TRBV20-1 and TRBJ2-1; possibly TRBD1 or TRBD2 for D (5 bases each). The CDR3 spans 10 residues. Germline CDR1 and CDR2: DFQATT and SNEGSKA (reference sequence). As DNA, the CDR3 is TGCAGTGCTACTGGGGACGGACTTGGATTC. Translated, it gives CSATGDGLGF.

J is TRBJ2-1 and V is TRBV24-1; D might be TRBD2 (5 bases). The germline V and J ends were trimmed by 9 bases and 5 bases, with 7 bases remaining between them. This CDR3 region has 11 residues. The germline gives CDR1 KGHDR, CDR2 SFDVKD. The CDR3 sequence: CATGLHNEQFF. The CDR3 DNA reads TGTGCCACCGGACTGCACAATGAGCAGTTCTTC.

The J gene is TRBJ2-7, the V gene TRBV4-3; D is possibly TRBD2 (5 bases). Germline CDR1 is LGHNA and CDR2 is YSLEER. CDR3 size: 18 residues. Trimming removed 3 bases at V and 7 bases at J, with 28 bases between. The CDR3 sequence: CASSQAYVLRASGWEQYF. The CDR3 nucleotides read TGCGCCAGCAGCCAGGCATACGTTTTGCGGGCCTCGGGGTGGGAGCAGTACTTC.

This chain joins TRBV7-2 and TRBJ1-5, with D possibly being TRBD1 (6 bases). The CDR3 is 15 residues long. Germline V gene lookup returns CDR1 SGHTA and CDR2 FQGNSA. Trimming left V 1 base short and J 9 bases short, with 16 bases between. The CDR3 is CASSLEGGAITPQHF. CDR3 sequence (DNA): TGTGCCAGCAGCTTAGAGGGGGGGGCGATAACGCCCCAGCATTTT.

This clonotype was seen repeatedly, ten times or more. The rearrangement joins TRBV12-3 or TRBV12-4 to TRBJ1-1; 7 nucleotides agree with TRBD1. The CDR3 runs 11 residues. Trimming at V came to 6 bases and at J to 12 bases, leaving 7 bases not matched to a gene. CDR3 protein: CASSLQGITFF. The CDR3 nucleotides read TGTGCCAGCAGCCTACAGGGGATAACTTTCTTT.

This clonotype was recorded at least ten times. The CDR3 sequence is CAISGDRDTGELFF. The CDR3 region has the DNA TGTGCCATCAGTGGGGACAGGGACACCGGGGAGCTGTTTTTT. The rearrangement joins TRBV10-3 to TRBJ2-2; TRBD1 matches at 9 bases. The CDR3 runs to 14 residues. Germline CDR1 reads ENHRY; CDR2 reads SYGVKD. Trimming cost V 4 bases and J 3 bases; bases outside gene matches: 0.

This rearrangement joins TRBV7-3 to TRBJ1-6, with D perhaps matching TRBD1 (6 bases). The CDR3 has 18 residues. The V end lost 4 bases, the J end lost 8 bases, and 24 bases lay between the germline ends. Germline CDR1 is SGHTA and CDR2 is FQGTGA. The CDR3 DNA is TGTGCCAGCAGCTCGACCCCCCAGGGCCCGGGGGCCCATTCACCCCTCCACTTT. Amino acids: CASSSTPQGPGAHSPLHF.

The V gene is TRBV9, the J gene TRBJ2-3; TRBD2 aligns across 7 bases. CDR1 SGDLS and CDR2 YYNGEE come from the germline V gene. CDR3 size: 16 residues. V dropped 1 base and J dropped 1; count of bases not matched to a gene: 6. In DNA, the CDR3 is TGTGCCAGCAGCGTATCCCATACTAGCGGCACAGATACGCAGTATTTT. Its protein product is CASSVSHTSGTDTQYF.

This chain uses TRBV19 with TRBJ1-5, with a tentative D call TRBD1 (5 bases). The CDR3 sequence is 14 residues long. V gave up 3 bases and J gave up 7 bases, with 13 bases separating them. The germline V gene has CDR1 LNHDA and CDR2 SQIVND (reference sequence). CDR3 sequence: CASSIAGKGQPQHF. The CDR3 bases are TGTGCCAGTAGTATTGCAGGGAAGGGGCAGCCCCAGCATTTT.

The chain has TRBV15 and TRBJ1-2; no clear D. CDR3 size: 12 residues. The V end was cut by 6 bases, the J end by 4 bases, with 9 bases between. CDR1 and CDR2 from the germline V gene are LNHNV and YYDKDF (reference sequence). CDR3 nucleotide sequence: TGTGCCACCAGGGACCTCCGCTATGGCTACACCTTC. Translating it yields CATRDLRYGYTF.

The V gene is TRBV7-9, the J gene TRBJ1-6, with 7 positions matching TRBD1. Trimming took 2 bases from V and 13 from J; bases not matched to a gene: 14. This CDR3 has 16 residues. Germline V gives CDR1 SEHNR, CDR2 FQNEAQ (reference sequence). CDR3 sequence: CASSLMSQGTHLPLHF. The CDR3 DNA is TGTGCCAGCAGCTTAATGTCACAGGGGACGCATCTGCCCCTCCACTTT.

V is TRBV9 and J is TRBJ2-5, with TRBD1 matching over 9 bases. Germline-derived CDR1 and CDR2 are SGDLS and YYNGEE. V dropped 0 bases and J dropped 5; count of bases not matched to a gene: 8. The CDR3 covers 16 residues. This chain's CDR3 is CASSVATGGGEETQYF. In DNA, the CDR3 is TGTGCCAGCAGCGTAGCTACAGGGGGCGGTGAGGAGACCCAGTACTTC.